Each of the 30 T cell receptor beta chains below was sequenced from the same sample in a study of T cells in Graves' hyperthyroidism and ophthalmopathy. The source material, RNA transcripts, was used to amplify TCR beta CDR3 regions. The study used the HTBI primer set for a first-round RT-PCR of the TCR CDR3. TCRdb re-called the multiplex PCR reads through MiXCR, storing one row per CDR3 protein. The sample has around 690,000 distinct CDR3 sequences; around 15% are singletons. Sequencing was carried out using blood. These TCRs come from a man over 45 with Graves' hyperthyroidism.

This clonotype was observed at least ten times. This rearrangement joins TRBV20-1 to TRBJ1-2, with D possibly being TRBD1 (6 bases). The V and J ends lost 1 base and 3 bases respectively, with 21 bases between them. Per the germline V gene, CDR1 is DFQATT and CDR2 is SNEGSKA (reference sequence). The CDR3 loop spans 17 amino acids. In DNA form, the CDR3 reads TGCAGTGCTAGAGGCAGCCCGGTACAGGGAGTGGACTATGGCTACACCTTC. As protein: CSARGSPVQGVDYGYTF.

This chain joins TRBV30 and TRBJ1-3, with D hard to call. Trimming left V 0 bases short and J 4 bases short, with 4 bases between. CDR1 is GTSNPN, CDR2 SVGIG, per germline (reference sequence). The CDR3 runs to 12 residues. As DNA, the CDR3 is TGTGCCTGGAGTGTACTAGGAAACACCATATATTTT. This gives the protein CAWSVLGNTIYF.

The V call is TRBV10-3, the J call TRBJ2-1; possible D gene TRBD1, 7 bases. V gave up 9 bases and J gave up 4 bases, with 31 bases separating them. CDR3 length: 19 residues. The germline V gene has CDR1 ENHRY and CDR2 SYGVKD. CDR3 protein: CAIRGSPGLTGEEYNEQFF. The CDR3 DNA follows: TGTGCCATAAGAGGGTCACCGGGCCTAACAGGGGAGGAGTACAATGAGCAGTTCTTC.

This clonotype has only a few counts. V usage is TRBV7-9 and J usage is TRBJ1-4; D unclear. V lost 6 bases and J 3 bases, leaving 14 bases between the germline ends. From germline, CDR1 is SEHNR and CDR2 FQNEAQ (reference sequence). This CDR3 spans 15 amino acids. CDR3 bases: TGTGCCAGCAGTTCGTCGACGGGCGCTAATGAAAAACTGTTTTTT. Translated, it gives CASSSSTGANEKLFF.

The chain has TRBV6-2 or TRBV6-3 and TRBJ2-1; 9 bases align to TRBD2. The ends lost 2 bases at V and 4 bases at J; junction bases unmatched: 6. The CDR3 totals 16 residues. Looked up from germline, CDR1 is MNHEY and CDR2 is SVGEGT. CDR3 in amino acids: CASSYDLAGTYNEQFF. The CDR3, as DNA: TGTGCCAGCAGTTACGACCTAGCGGGAACGTACAATGAGCAGTTCTTC.

There are many counts of this clonotype. The chain recombines TRBV27 with TRBJ1-5, with 7 bases that match TRBD1. The CDR3 runs 14 residues. V trimming: 5 bases; J trimming: 3 bases; junction bases outside the gene matches: 4. In germline, CDR1 is MNHEY, CDR2 SMNVEV (reference sequence). The CDR3 reads CASSMTGFNQPQHF. CDR3 nucleotides: TGTGCCAGCAGTATGACAGGGTTCAATCAGCCCCAGCATTTT.

This clonotype occurred many times. The V gene is TRBV30, the J gene TRBJ1-6, with 11 bases identical to TRBD1. In germline, CDR1 is GTSNPN, CDR2 SVGIG (reference sequence). V lost 8 bases to trimming and J lost 7 bases; unmatched junction nucleotides: 7. This CDR3 spans 14 amino acids. CDR3 sequence reads: CAGFGTGGNSPLHF. The CDR3 region has the DNA TGTGCCGGTTTTGGGACAGGGGGGAATTCACCCCTCCACTTT.

The J gene is TRBJ1-1, the V gene TRBV20-1; D remains unclear. Trimming removed 3 bases at V and 0 bases at J, with 8 bases between. Germline CDR1 is DFQATT and CDR2 is SNEGSKA (reference sequence). This CDR3 has 13 residues. This chain's CDR3 is CSASDTLNTEAFF. For the CDR3, the DNA is TGCAGTGCTAGCGACACCTTGAACACTGAAGCTTTCTTT.

This clonotype has more than one count but fewer than ten. The CDR3 loop is CASSFLSGFPNYGYTF. The CDR3, as DNA: TGTGCCAGCAGCTTCCTATCAGGGTTTCCTAACTATGGCTACACCTTC. The chain carries TRBV5-8 and TRBJ1-2; D perhaps matches TRBD1 (5 bases). The CDR3 contains 16 residues. Germline lookup yields CDR1 SGHTS and CDR2 YDEGEE. Trimming stripped 2 bases from V and 0 bases from J, with 14 bases between. Using reference TRBV5-8 and TRBJ1-2 for the parts outside the CDR3, the full variable domain is EAGVTQSPTHLIKTRGQQATLRCSPISGHTSVYWYQQALGLGLQFLLWYDEGEERNRGNFPPRFSGRQFPNYSSELNVNALELEDSALYLCASSFLSGFPNYGYTFGSGTRLTVV.

This chain joins TRBV27 and TRBJ2-7, with D possibly being TRBD1 (6 bases). This CDR3 comprises 15 residues. The germline V gene encodes CDR1 MNHEY and CDR2 SMNVEV (reference sequence). Trimming removed 0 bases from V and 3 bases from J, with 12 bases in between. The chain's CDR3 is CASSLSAGDYYEQYF. Here the CDR3 DNA reads TGTGCCAGCAGTTTATCCGCAGGGGATTACTACGAGCAGTACTTC.

The table lists this clonotype with many counts. This chain joins TRBV2 and TRBJ2-3; 8 positions agree with TRBD2. Unmatched junction bases numbered 3, after V lost 1 base and J lost 0 bases. CDR1 and CDR2 (germline): SNHLY, FYNNEI. The CDR3 spans 16 residues. The CDR3 region is CASSEETSVSTDTQYF. As DNA, the CDR3 is TGTGCCAGCAGTGAAGAGACTAGCGTTAGCACAGATACGCAGTATTTT.

This clonotype was counted only a few times. V and J are TRBV5-1 and TRBJ1-2; D uncertain. There are 13 residues in the CDR3. V lost 3 bases and J 8 bases, leaving 14 bases between the germline ends. The germline V gene encodes CDR1 SGHRS and CDR2 YFSETQ. In DNA form, the CDR3 reads TGCGCCAGCAGCTGGGATATGAAGTGGGGCTACACCTTC. It encodes CASSWDMKWGYTF.

The chain links TRBV25-1 to TRBJ1-2, with D maybe TRBD1 (5 bases). With 4 bases removed from V and 4 bases from J, the gap between germline ends came to 16 bases. The CDR3 runs 15 residues. The germline gives CDR1 MGHDK, CDR2 SYGVNS. CDR3 loop: CASSGGRGYLYGYTF. The CDR3 nucleotides are TGTGCCAGCAGTGGCGGGCGGGGCTACCTCTATGGCTACACCTTC.

The V gene is TRBV6-2 or TRBV6-3, the J gene TRBJ2-7; maybe TRBD2 (5 bases). This CDR3 contains 12 residues. Germline-derived CDR1 and CDR2 are MNHEY and SVGEGT. V was shortened by 2 bases and J by 6 bases, with 8 bases between the two germline ends. CDR3 DNA: TGTGCCAGCAGTTACCTAGCCGGCGAGCAGTACTTC. This encodes CASSYLAGEQYF.

This clonotype was seen repeatedly, ten times or more. This chain connects TRBV27 to TRBJ1-1; a weak D match, TRBD1 (5 bases). V was trimmed by 5 bases and J by 2 bases, leaving 12 bases between them. The CDR3 sequence is 14 residues long. Germline assignment: CDR1 MNHEY and CDR2 SMNVEV (reference sequence). DNA of the CDR3: TGTGCCAGCAGTGTAGGACACCGTAACACTGAAGCTTTCTTT. Protein: CASSVGHRNTEAFF.

This clonotype was seen many times. The chain combines TRBV10-3 with TRBJ2-3; TRBD2 is a possible D gene (6 bases). Germline V gene sequence: CDR1 ENHRY, CDR2 SYGVKD. This CDR3 region has 14 residues. V lost 10 bases to trimming and J lost 2 bases, with 16 bases between them. For the CDR3, the DNA is TGTGCCACAAAACGGGAGCAGGACACAGATACGCAGTATTTT. Its translation: CATKREQDTDTQYF.

This chain joins TRBV20-1 and TRBJ2-1; a weak D match, TRBD2 (5 bases). This CDR3 spans 15 amino acids. Germline-derived CDR1 and CDR2 are DFQATT and SNEGSKA (reference sequence). V was cut by 5 bases and J by 4 bases, with 18 bases left in between. The CDR3 loop reads CSAELVIEVYNEQFF. CDR3 DNA: TGCAGTGCTGAACTAGTTATAGAAGTTTACAATGAGCAGTTCTTC.

This clonotype was recorded at least ten times. The rearrangement links TRBV20-1 to TRBJ2-3; D not resolved. Trimming shortened V by 0 bases and J by 2 bases, and 6 bases separated the two germline ends. There are 13 residues in the CDR3. Germline V gene sequence: CDR1 DFQATT, CDR2 SNEGSKA (reference sequence). Written as DNA, the CDR3 is TGCAGTGCTAGAGATTACACCACAGATACGCAGTATTTT. It translates to CSARDYTTDTQYF.

This clonotype was detected ten times or more. The genes are TRBV12-3 or TRBV12-4 and TRBJ2-5; 12 nucleotides agree with TRBD2. Unmatched junction bases numbered 8, after V lost 4 bases and J lost 5 bases. The CDR3 spans 16 residues. DNA of the CDR3: TGTGCCAGCAGTTCGACACTAGCGGGAGGATGGGAGACCCAGTACTTC. Translating it yields CASSSTLAGGWETQYF.

This clonotype has at least ten counts. V usage is TRBV2 and J usage is TRBJ2-7; 11 bases are a match to TRBD1. J gave up 4 bases and V 4 bases, and 6 bases lay outside the gene matches. Germline V lookup: CDR1 SNHLY, CDR2 FYNNEI. The CDR3 is 15 amino acids. The CDR3 loop is CASSAHRDRGYEQYF. The CDR3 DNA reads as TGTGCCAGCAGTGCCCACCGGGACAGGGGGTACGAGCAGTACTTC.

This clonotype was counted at least ten times. The rearrangement uses TRBV12-3 or TRBV12-4 and TRBJ2-3; 8 positions match TRBD1. This CDR3 has 15 amino acids. Trimming removed 5 bases from V and 2 bases from J; junction bases left unmatched: 6. The CDR3 sequence: CASSDRGHITDTQYF. CDR3 in DNA: TGTGCCAGCAGTGACAGGGGTCACATCACAGATACGCAGTATTTT.

This clonotype was picked up many times. The V call is TRBV7-9, the J call TRBJ2-1, with 8 nucleotides matching TRBD1. The CDR3 runs 15 residues. V lost 1 base to trimming and J lost 4 bases; unmatched junction nucleotides: 3. Germline lookup yields CDR1 SEHNR and CDR2 FQNEAQ (reference sequence). CDR3 nucleotides: TGTGCCAGCAGCTTAGGGGACAGGACATACAATGAGCAGTTCTTC. Its translation is CASSLGDRTYNEQFF.

V gene TRBV19 combines with J gene TRBJ1-5; perhaps TRBD1 as D (5 bases). The CDR3 extends over 17 amino acids. The ends were cut back, 6 bases at V and 4 bases at J, with 22 bases in the middle. The germline V gene has CDR1 LNHDA and CDR2 SQIVND (reference sequence). The CDR3 spells CASRNLPEQAINQPQHF. The CDR3 nucleotides read TGTGCCAGTAGGAATCTGCCGGAACAGGCGATTAATCAGCCCCAGCATTTT.

This clonotype appeared many times. The J gene is TRBJ2-7, the V gene TRBV20-1; weak D call: TRBD1 (6 bases). Germline V gene data show CDR1 as DFQATT and CDR2 as SNEGSKA (reference sequence). Deletions cut 7 bases from V and 4 bases from J, with 14 bases between. The CDR3 contains 12 residues. As DNA, the CDR3 is TGCAGTGTACCAGGGGCGTGGTACGAGCAGTACTTC. Residues: CSVPGAWYEQYF.

About this clonotype itself: This could be a read error, since a much larger clone is one nucleotide away. This chain connects TRBV12-3 or TRBV12-4 to TRBJ2-7; the D gene could be TRBD1 or TRBD2 (5 bases each). With 8 bases removed from V and 2 bases from J, the gap between germline ends came to 19 bases. This CDR3 has 15 amino acids. The CDR3 region has the DNA TGTGCCAGCGGTCCCCCCGGCAGGGAGCCCTACGAGCAGTACTTC. Protein product: CASGPPGREPYEQYF.

This clonotype was seen repeatedly, ten times or more. J is TRBJ1-2 and V is TRBV12-3 or TRBV12-4, with 8 bases that match TRBD1. Unmatched junction bases numbered 3, after V lost 3 bases and J lost 0 bases. This CDR3 is built from 15 residues. The CDR3 DNA reads TGTGCCAGCAGTTTCTGGGACAGGACTAACTATGGCTACACCTTC. This gives the protein CASSFWDRTNYGYTF.

This clonotype turned up a few times. The chain has TRBV7-3 and TRBJ2-7, with 8 bases that match TRBD2. The CDR3 is 16 amino acids. Germline CDR1 SGHTA, CDR2 FQGTGA. The V segment lost 3 bases and the J segment 2 bases; nucleotides outside the gene matches: 9. The DNA of the CDR3 is TGTGCCAGCAGCTTCGATAGCGGGATGATGACCTACGAGCAGTACTTC. Amino acid sequence: CASSFDSGMMTYEQYF.

This clonotype has more than one count but fewer than ten. The V and J genes are TRBV7-2 and TRBJ2-3, with D unresolved. Germline assignment: CDR1 SGHTA and CDR2 FQGNSA. This CDR3 is 14 amino acids long. V dropped 3 bases and J dropped 4 bases, with 11 bases sitting between them. DNA of the CDR3: TGTGCCAGCAGCTTGTCTTATGAAGCAGATACGCAGTATTTT. Protein product: CASSLSYEADTQYF.

This clonotype has just a few counts. The chain combines TRBV28 with TRBJ2-1; D ambiguous. The CDR3 length is 13 residues. V was cut by 8 bases and J by 6 bases, with 14 bases left in between. The germline V gene has CDR1 MDHEN and CDR2 SYDVKM. DNA of the CDR3: TGTGCCAGCTCTGACTGGCTGCCCAATGAGCAGTTCTTC. Its protein is CASSDWLPNEQFF.

V gene TRBV9 combines with J gene TRBJ2-2, with TRBD2 matching over 10 bases. J gave up 6 bases and V 2 bases, and 7 bases lay outside the gene matches. This CDR3 region has 16 residues. The germline V gene encodes CDR1 SGDLS and CDR2 YYNGEE. CDR3 sequence (DNA): TGTGCCAGCAGCGTCGGGGGACTAGCGTTTCCCGGGGAGCTGTTTTTT. Translation: CASSVGGLAFPGELFF.